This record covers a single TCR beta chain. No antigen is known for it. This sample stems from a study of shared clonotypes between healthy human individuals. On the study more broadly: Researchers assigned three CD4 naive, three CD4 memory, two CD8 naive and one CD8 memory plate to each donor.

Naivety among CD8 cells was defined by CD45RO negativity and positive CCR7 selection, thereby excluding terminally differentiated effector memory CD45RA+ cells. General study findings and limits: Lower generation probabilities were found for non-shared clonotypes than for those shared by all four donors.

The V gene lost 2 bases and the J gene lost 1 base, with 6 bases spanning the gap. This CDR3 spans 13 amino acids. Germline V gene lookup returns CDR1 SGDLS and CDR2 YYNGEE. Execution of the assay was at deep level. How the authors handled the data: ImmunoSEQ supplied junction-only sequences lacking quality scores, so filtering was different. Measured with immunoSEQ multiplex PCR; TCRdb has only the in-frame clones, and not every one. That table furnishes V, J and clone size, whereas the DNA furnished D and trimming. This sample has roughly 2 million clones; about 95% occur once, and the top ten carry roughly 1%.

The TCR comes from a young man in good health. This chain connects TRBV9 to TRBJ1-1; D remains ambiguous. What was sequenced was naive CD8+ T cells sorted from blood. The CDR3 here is CASSVISNTEAFF. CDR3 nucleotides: TGTGCCAGCAGCGTTATCTCGAACACTGAAGCTTTCTTT.